This T cell receptor beta chain was sequenced in a study of control samples from healthy donors and cancer patients. Measured with immunoSEQ multiplex PCR; TCRdb has only the in-frame clones, and not every one. Of about 39,000 clones in the sample, 83% were seen once. The origin of this receptor is a man aged 60-69 years in good health. Sample: blood.

CDR3 amino acids: CASSPRTGRGDYGYTF. The CDR3 DNA sequence: TGTGCCAGCAGTCCACGCACAGGGAGGGGCGACTATGGCTACACCTTC. The V and J genes are TRBV6-2 or TRBV6-3 and TRBJ1-2; maybe TRBD1 (6 bases). Germline loops: CDR1 MNHEY, CDR2 SVGEGT. CDR3 size: 16 residues. Trimming left V 5 bases short and J 3 bases short, with 19 bases between.